This record concerns one TCR beta chain sequence. Its antigen is as yet unknown. The data were obtained in a study of cytotoxic CD8 clonotypes in ibrutinib-treated CLL. Study background: In all, about a dozen patients were relapsed/refractory, approximately 14 were treatment-naive and roughly 18 were IGHV unmutated. Mean per-sample yields comprised about 280,000 productive templates and 94,082 productive rearrangements.

Study observations and caveats: The study found baseline clonality above age-matched healthy donors, tracking circulating CD8+ T-cell counts. Clonality, elevated at ibrutinib response, dropped back toward baseline at progression.

Profiling relied on immunoSEQ multiplex PCR, and the TCRdb table lists in-frame clones only, not all of them. The sample records around 310,000 clones, about 80% being singletons. Germline V gene lookup returns CDR1 SQVTM and CDR2 ANQGSEA. There are 12 residues in the CDR3. Trimming stripped 4 bases from V and 1 base from J, with 4 bases between. The receptor was derived from a human donor with chronic lymphocytic leukemia. Sequencing was performed on PBMCs, taken before ibrutinib treatment. This rearrangement joins TRBV29-1 to TRBJ2-2; D gene ambiguous. For the CDR3, the DNA is TGCAGCGTTGTGGGGAACACCGGGGAGCTGTTTTTT. Translating it yields CSVVGNTGELFF.